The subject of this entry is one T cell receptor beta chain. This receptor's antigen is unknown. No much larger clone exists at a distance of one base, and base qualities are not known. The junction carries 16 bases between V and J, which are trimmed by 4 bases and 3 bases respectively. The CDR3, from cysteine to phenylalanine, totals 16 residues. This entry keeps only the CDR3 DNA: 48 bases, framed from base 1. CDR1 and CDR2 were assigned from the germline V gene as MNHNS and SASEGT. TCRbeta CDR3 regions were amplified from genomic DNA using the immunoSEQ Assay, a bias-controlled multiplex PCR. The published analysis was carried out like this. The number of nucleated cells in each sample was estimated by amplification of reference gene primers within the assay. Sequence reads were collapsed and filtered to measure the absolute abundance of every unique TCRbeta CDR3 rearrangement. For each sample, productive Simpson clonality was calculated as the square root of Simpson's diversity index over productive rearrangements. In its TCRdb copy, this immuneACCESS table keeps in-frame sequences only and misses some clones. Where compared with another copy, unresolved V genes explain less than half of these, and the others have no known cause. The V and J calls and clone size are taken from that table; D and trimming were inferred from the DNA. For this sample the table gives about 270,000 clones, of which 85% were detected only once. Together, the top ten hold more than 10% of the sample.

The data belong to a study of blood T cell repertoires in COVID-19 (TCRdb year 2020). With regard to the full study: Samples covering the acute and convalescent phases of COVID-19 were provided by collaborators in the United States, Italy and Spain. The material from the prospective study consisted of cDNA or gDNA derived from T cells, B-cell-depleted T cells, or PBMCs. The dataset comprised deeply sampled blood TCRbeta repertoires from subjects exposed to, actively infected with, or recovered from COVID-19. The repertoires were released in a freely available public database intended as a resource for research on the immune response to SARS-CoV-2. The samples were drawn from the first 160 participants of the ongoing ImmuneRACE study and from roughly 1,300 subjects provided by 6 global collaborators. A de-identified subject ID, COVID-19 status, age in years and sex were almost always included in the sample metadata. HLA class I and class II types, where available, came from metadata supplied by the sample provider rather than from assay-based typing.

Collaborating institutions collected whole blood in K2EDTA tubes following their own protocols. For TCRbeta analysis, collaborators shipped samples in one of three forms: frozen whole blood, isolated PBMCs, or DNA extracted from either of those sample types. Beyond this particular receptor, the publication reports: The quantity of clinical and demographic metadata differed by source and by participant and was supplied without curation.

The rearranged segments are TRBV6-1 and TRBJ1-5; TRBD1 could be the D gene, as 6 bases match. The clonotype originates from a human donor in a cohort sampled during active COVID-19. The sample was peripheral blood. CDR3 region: CASSGQVTGTNQPQHF. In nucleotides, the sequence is TGTGCCAGCAGTGGGCAGGTGACAGGAACCAATCAGCCCCAGCATTTT.